Listed below are T cell receptor beta chains from one sample, sequenced in a study of Ad26.COV2.S vaccination and SARS-CoV-2 variants. Profiled with immunoSEQ multiplex PCR; TCRdb holds only in-frame clones, not every one. The data contain fewer than 150,000 clones, around 86% of them singletons. The sequencing here drew on peripheral blood, taken after recovery from COVID-19. The receptors originated from a human donor who had recovered from COVID-19. The conserved cysteine and the conserved F or W are not part of the CDR3 here. Not every row has a clone size; where given, it reads once, few, many or a size class.

V	size	J	CDR3
TRBV10-3	.	TRBJ2-5	AISAPLAGDQETQY
TRBV15	once	TRBJ2-7	ATSRDWAVSYEQY
TRBV6-2/TRBV6-3	.	TRBJ1-5	ASSYPGTVSNQPQH
TRBV4-1	.	TRBJ2-5	ASSQDPGAEQETQY
TRBV19	.	TRBJ1-1	ASTGGNTEAF
TRBV11-3	.	TRBJ1-1	ASNYLLNTEAF
TRBV28	.	TRBJ1-2	ASSLQGPINYGYT
TRBV5-6	.	TRBJ2-2	ASSYGLAGASNTGELF
TRBV12-3/TRBV12-4	.	TRBJ1-2	ASSFLPDRGYT
TRBV7-6	.	TRBJ1-4	ASSVTFGTGKLF
TRBV20-1	.	TRBJ2-2	GALTTGELF
TRBV7-8	.	TRBJ2-3	ASSHPGQGVKDTQY
TRBV6-5	.	TRBJ1-2	ASSYSNAGLYGYT
TRBV3-1/TRBV3-2	medium-sized	TRBJ2-3	ASSQDYLALDTQY
TRBV28	.	TRBJ2-7	ASSSAGPYEQY
TRBV27	.	TRBJ1-1	ASSPGSEGTEAF
TRBV19	.	TRBJ1-5	ASSMWAGGDQPQH
TRBV5-5	.	TRBJ1-6	ASSLGILQGWNSPLH
TRBV27	.	TRBJ1-2	ASSPRGGLGGYT
TRBV2	.	TRBJ1-5	ASREQPYSNQPQH
TRBV27	.	TRBJ1-1	ASSLGSYTEAF
TRBV3-1/TRBV3-2	.	TRBJ1-2	ASSQTRDGYYGYT
TRBV30	.	TRBJ1-4	ACHLEKLF
TRBV27	.	TRBJ1-1	ASRPGGGNTEAF
TRBV12-3/TRBV12-4	.	TRBJ1-1	ASSFSLLEAF
TRBV5-1	.	TRBJ2-7	ASKQGTGTPEQY
TRBV3-1/TRBV3-2	.	TRBJ1-6	ASSQEAVRFFNSPLH
TRBV7-2	.	TRBJ1-6	ASSLVSGASSYNSPLH
TRBV18	.	TRBJ2-2	ASSSGLTGELF
TRBV7-9	.	TRBJ1-1	ASSLFSMANTEAF
TRBV2	.	TRBJ2-5	ASSESPRQAPGETQY
TRBV4-3	.	TRBJ1-1	ASSQDEYSPSEAF
TRBV20-1	.	TRBJ1-4	SAPSEKLF
TRBV6-6	.	TRBJ2-5	ASSYSRARGYETQY
TRBV9	.	TRBJ2-1	ASSTGTSGSNEQF
TRBV28	.	TRBJ2-1	ASSTSTGNNEQF
TRBV5-1	.	TRBJ1-1	ASTQDQGRTEAF